This T cell receptor beta chain originates from a study of Ad26.COV2.S vaccination and SARS-CoV-2 variants. Study conclusions and caveats: Placebo recipients had lower spike-specific TCR breadth than vaccine recipients.

Clones were sequenced by immunoSEQ multiplex PCR, and TCRdb holds only the in-frame ones, with some missing. The table records fewer than 500,000 clones, 90% of them present only once. For this clone: Its antigen is not known.

This CDR3 is 14 amino acids long. The germline V gene encodes CDR1 MNHEY and CDR2 SMNVEV (reference sequence). Trimming took 3 bases from V and 7 from J; bases not matched to a gene: 3. As for treatment: over 15 received Ad26.COV2.S at low or high dose, single or two shots; 5 received placebo; per-sample allocation not given. Sampling took place 63 days after the first vaccine or placebo injection. This TCR derives from a person between 18 and 60 years old who received the Ad26.COV2.S COVID-19 vaccine or a placebo. The specimen was peripheral blood, collected in a trial of Ad26.COV2.S vaccine versus placebo. The chain employs TRBV27 and TRBJ2-4; TRBD1 matches 10 bases. The CDR3 is CASSLGTGVNIQYF. CDR3 in DNA: TGTGCCAGCAGTTTGGGGACAGGGGTGAACATTCAGTACTTC.